This passage covers 13 T cell receptor beta chains from one sample sequenced in a study of OX40 agonist ivuxolimab in advanced cancers. This table comes from immunoSEQ multiplex PCR, and its TCRdb copy is limited to in-frame clones, with some not included. The repertoire includes more than 75,000 clones, over 75% of them detected once, and roughly 0.33% sits in the top ten. The sequencing here drew on CD4+ or CD8+ T cells sorted from blood, taken in a trial of the OX40 agonist ivuxolimab. The receptors shown here come from an adult with an advanced solid tumor such as melanoma, head and neck, liver or kidney cancer.

The CDR3 here is CASSSPASPGNTEAFF. The CDR3 DNA reads as TGTGCCAGCAGTTCGCCTGCATCTCCGGGGAACACTGAAGCTTTCTTT. This rearrangement joins TRBV28 to TRBJ1-1; the D is unclear. Germline assignment: CDR1 MDHEN and CDR2 SYDVKM. V was cut by 4 bases and J by 1 base, with 16 bases left in between. The CDR3 consists of 16 residues.

The V call is TRBV7-8, the J call TRBJ1-6; 7 bases are shared with TRBD1. The junction had 9 bases not matched to a gene; V was cut back by 6 bases and J by 7 bases. Germline values: CDR1 SGHVS, CDR2 FQNEAQ. This CDR3 spans 15 amino acids. CDR3 amino acids: CASSFRQGQNSPLHF. In nucleotides, the CDR3 is TGTGCCAGCAGTTTCCGACAGGGACAGAATTCACCCCTCCACTTT.

The chain joins TRBV5-5 to TRBJ1-3; possibly TRBD1 for D (6 bases). Trimming pared 4 bases from V and 2 bases from J, leaving 13 bases between. The CDR3 consists of 15 residues. Germline assignment: CDR1 SGHKS and CDR2 YYEKEE (reference sequence). As DNA, the CDR3 is TGTGCCAGCAGCCAACAGGGATTAGCTGGAAACACCATATATTTT. Its protein product is CASSQQGLAGNTIYF.

Only a few counts were recorded for this clone. V and J are TRBV5-1 and TRBJ1-2; 9 nucleotides line up with TRBD1. The junction had 14 bases not matched to a gene; V was cut back by 4 bases and J by 7 bases. Germline V CDR1 and CDR2: SGHRS, YFSETQ. The CDR3 covers 16 residues. The CDR3 coding sequence is TGCGCCAGCAGCACCACTATACCGGGACAGGGAGGTGGCTACACCTTC. This gives the protein CASSTTIPGQGGGYTF.

Here the CDR3 reads CASSPVAGRRTDTQYF. CDR3 nucleotides: TGTGCCAGCAGCCCGGTAGCGGGGAGAAGAACAGATACGCAGTATTTT. The rearrangement uses TRBV27 and TRBJ2-3, with TRBD2 matching 8 bases. The V gene end was trimmed by 6 bases and the J gene end by 3 bases; junction bases not matched to a gene: 11. The CDR3 totals 16 residues. Germline CDR1 MNHEY, CDR2 SMNVEV (reference sequence).

This sequence joins TRBV7-2 and TRBJ1-3, with 7 bases aligning to TRBD1. Germline V gene data show CDR1 as SGHTA and CDR2 as FQGNSA. V shed 6 bases and J 8 bases; nucleotides not matched to a gene: 7. The CDR3 covers 13 residues. In nucleotides, the CDR3 is TGTGCCAGCAGACTCGGACAGGTTGACACCATATATTTT. Protein product: CASRLGQVDTIYF.

V gene TRBV19 combines with J gene TRBJ2-3; 7 bases align to TRBD1. With V trimmed by 4 bases and J by 1 base, 2 bases remained unmatched. CDR1 LNHDA and CDR2 SQIVND come from the germline V gene (reference sequence). This CDR3 spans 14 amino acids. CDR3 nucleotides: TGTGCCAGTAGTAGAGGGGGCGGCACAGATACGCAGTATTTT. Protein: CASSRGGGTDTQYF. Combining the CDR3 with reference TRBV19 and TRBJ2-3 gives the whole variable domain DGGITQSPKYLFRKEGQNVTLSCEQNLNHDAMYWYRQDPGQGLRLIYYSQIVNDFQKGDIAEGYSVSREKKESFPLTVTSAQKNPTAFYLCASSRGGGTDTQYFGPGTRLTVL.

The chain combines TRBV11-2 with TRBJ1-1; weak D call: TRBD1 (5 bases). The CDR3 sequence is 14 residues long. With 4 bases removed from V and 11 bases from J, the gap between germline ends came to 20 bases. Germline lookup yields CDR1 SGHAT and CDR2 FQNNGV. The CDR3 sequence is CASSSRGGIFNAFF. The DNA for the CDR3 is TGTGCCAGCAGCTCTAGGGGTGGTATCTTCAATGCTTTCTTT. The whole variable domain, filled in from reference TRBV11-2 and TRBJ1-1, reads EAGVAQSPRYKIIEKRQSVAFWCNPISGHATLYWYQQILGQGPKLLIQFQNNGVVDDSQLPKDRFSAERLKGVDSTLKIQPAKLEDSAVYLCASSSRGGIFNAFFGQGTRLTVV.

The V and J genes are TRBV5-6 and TRBJ1-4, with 10 nucleotides matching TRBD1. The germline V gene has CDR1 SGHDT and CDR2 YYEEEE. V gave up 2 bases and J gave up 8 bases; unmatched junction bases: 6. The CDR3 runs 15 residues. Here the CDR3 reads CASSFSGTGVEKLFF. The CDR3 nucleotides read TGTGCCAGCAGCTTCTCCGGGACAGGGGTGGAAAAACTGTTTTTT.

The V call is TRBV6-6, the J call TRBJ1-5, with D possibly TRBD1 on 5 matching bases. From germline, CDR1 is MNHNY and CDR2 SVGAGI (reference sequence). V gave up 7 bases and J gave up 4 bases, with 14 bases separating them. CDR3 length: 14 residues. As DNA, the CDR3 is TGTGCCAGCACTTCAGCAGGGAGAAATCAGCCCCAGCATTTT. Translation: CASTSAGRNQPQHF.

This chain links TRBV28 with TRBJ1-2; D not resolved. The CDR3 has 15 amino acids. Trimming took 4 bases from V and 8 from J, leaving 20 bases between them. Germline CDR1 and CDR2: MDHEN and SYDVKM. CDR3 residues: CASSSLGLARGGYTF. The CDR3 DNA reads as TGTGCCAGCAGTTCCCTCGGACTGGCACGAGGGGGCTACACCTTC.

V and J are TRBV7-2 and TRBJ2-7, with 8 bases that match TRBD1. V lost 5 bases, J lost 9 bases, and 6 bases stayed unmatched. This CDR3 comprises 12 residues. Germline V lookup: CDR1 SGHTA, CDR2 FQGNSA. CDR3 in amino acids: CASSPGQVVQYF. In nucleotides, the CDR3 is TGTGCCAGCAGCCCGGGACAGGTCGTGCAGTACTTC.

J is TRBJ1-1 and V is TRBV7-6, with a possible D match to TRBD1 (5 bases). CDR1 is SGHVS and CDR2 is FNYEAQ in the germline V gene. V lost 2 bases, J lost 4 bases, and 8 bases lay in between. The CDR3 has 13 amino acids. The CDR3 loop is CASSLRGGTEAFF. Written as DNA, the CDR3 is TGTGCCAGCAGCTTACGGGGGGGCACTGAAGCTTTCTTT.